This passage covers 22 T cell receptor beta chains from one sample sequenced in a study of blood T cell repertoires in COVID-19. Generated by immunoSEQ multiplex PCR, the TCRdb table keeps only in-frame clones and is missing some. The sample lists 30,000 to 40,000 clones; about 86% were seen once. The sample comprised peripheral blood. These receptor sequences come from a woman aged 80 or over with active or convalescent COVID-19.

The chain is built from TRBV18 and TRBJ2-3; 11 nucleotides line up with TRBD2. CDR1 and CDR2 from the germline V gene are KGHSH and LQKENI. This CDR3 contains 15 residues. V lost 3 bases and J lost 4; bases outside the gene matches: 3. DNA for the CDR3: TGTGCCAGCTCACCTACTAGCGGGAGTGCAGATACGCAGTATTTT. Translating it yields CASSPTSGSADTQYF.

The CDR3 DNA reads as TGTGCCAGCAGTTTATCTGACGCCCGGGGCGAGCAGTACTTC. This codes for CASSLSDARGEQYF. This chain connects TRBV28 to TRBJ2-7; D is possibly TRBD2 (5 bases). V was clipped by 1 base and J by 6 bases, with 13 bases between them. Germline loops: CDR1 MDHEN, CDR2 SYDVKM. The CDR3 contains 14 residues.

CDR3 region: CASSSRESTDTQYF. For the CDR3, the DNA is TGTGCCAGCAGTTCCCGGGAAAGCACAGATACGCAGTATTTT. J is TRBJ2-3 and V is TRBV27; D is possibly TRBD2 (5 bases). V lost 4 bases to trimming and J lost 0 bases, with 8 bases between them. Germline-derived CDR1 and CDR2 are MNHEY and SMNVEV (reference sequence). The CDR3 has 14 residues.

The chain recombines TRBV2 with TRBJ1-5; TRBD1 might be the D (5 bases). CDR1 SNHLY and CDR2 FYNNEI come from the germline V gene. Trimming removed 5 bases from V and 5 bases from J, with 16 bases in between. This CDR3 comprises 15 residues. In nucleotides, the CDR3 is TGTGCCAGCAGTCCGACAGCCATAACTTATCAGCCCCAGCATTTT. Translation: CASSPTAITYQPQHF.

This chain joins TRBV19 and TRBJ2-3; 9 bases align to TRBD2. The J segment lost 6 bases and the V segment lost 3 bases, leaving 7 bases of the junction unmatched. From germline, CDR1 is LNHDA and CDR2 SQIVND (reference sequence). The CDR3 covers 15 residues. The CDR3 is CASSIQRGVYDTQYF. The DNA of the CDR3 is TGTGCCAGTAGTATTCAGCGGGGGGTCTACGATACGCAGTATTTT.

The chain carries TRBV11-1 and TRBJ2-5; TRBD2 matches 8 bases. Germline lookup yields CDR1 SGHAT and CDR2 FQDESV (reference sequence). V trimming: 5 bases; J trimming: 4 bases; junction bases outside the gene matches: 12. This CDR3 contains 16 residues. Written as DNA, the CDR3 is TGTGCCAGCAGCAGGCCCTGGCGGGGGGTTCGAGAGACCCAGTACTTC. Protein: CASSRPWRGVRETQYF. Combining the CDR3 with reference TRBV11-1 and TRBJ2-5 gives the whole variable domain EAEVAQSPRYKITEKSQAVAFWCDPISGHATLYWYRQILGQGPELLVQFQDESVVDDSQLPKDRFSAERLKGVDSTLKIQPAELGDSAMYLCASSRPWRGVRETQYFGPGTRLLVL.

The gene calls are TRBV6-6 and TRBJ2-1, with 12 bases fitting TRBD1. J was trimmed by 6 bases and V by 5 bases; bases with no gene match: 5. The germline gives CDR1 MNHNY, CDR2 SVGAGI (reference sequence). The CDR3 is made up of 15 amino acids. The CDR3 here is CASSRPGQGANEQFF. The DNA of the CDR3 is TGTGCCAGCAGTCGACCGGGACAGGGGGCCAATGAGCAGTTCTTC.

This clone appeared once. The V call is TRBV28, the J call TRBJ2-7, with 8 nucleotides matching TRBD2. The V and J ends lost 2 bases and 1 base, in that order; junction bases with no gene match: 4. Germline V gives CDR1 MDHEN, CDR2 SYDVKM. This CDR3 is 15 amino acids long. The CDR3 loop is CASSLSTSGSYEQYF. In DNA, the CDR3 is TGTGCCAGCAGTTTAAGTACTAGCGGTTCCTACGAGCAGTACTTC.

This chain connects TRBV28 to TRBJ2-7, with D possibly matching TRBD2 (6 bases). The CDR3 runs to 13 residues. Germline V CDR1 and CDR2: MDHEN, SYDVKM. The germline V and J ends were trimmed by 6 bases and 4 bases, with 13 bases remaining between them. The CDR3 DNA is TGTGCCAGCAGAGCCAGCGGGCCTTACGAGCAGTACTTC. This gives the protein CASRASGPYEQYF. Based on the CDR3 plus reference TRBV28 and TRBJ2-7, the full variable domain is DVKVTQSSRYLVKRTGEKVFLECVQDMDHENMFWYRQDPGLGLRLIYFSYDVKMKEKGDIPEGYSVSREKKERFSLILESASTNQTSMYLCASRASGPYEQYFGPGTRLTVT.

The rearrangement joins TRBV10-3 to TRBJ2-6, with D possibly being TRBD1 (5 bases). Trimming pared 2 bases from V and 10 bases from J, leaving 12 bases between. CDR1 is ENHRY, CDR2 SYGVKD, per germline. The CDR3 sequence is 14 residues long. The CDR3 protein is CAISEPPQGNVLTF. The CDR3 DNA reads TGTGCCATCAGTGAGCCGCCTCAGGGAAACGTCCTGACTTTC.

CDR3 region: CAWSGSFGLDTQYF. CDR3 nucleotide sequence: TGTGCCTGGAGTGGATCGTTCGGGTTAGATACGCAGTATTTT. The chain couples TRBV30 to TRBJ2-3; D not certain. V was cut by 1 base and J by 5 bases, with 13 bases left in between. CDR3 length: 14 residues. CDR1 and CDR2 from the germline V gene are GTSNPN and SVGIG (reference sequence).

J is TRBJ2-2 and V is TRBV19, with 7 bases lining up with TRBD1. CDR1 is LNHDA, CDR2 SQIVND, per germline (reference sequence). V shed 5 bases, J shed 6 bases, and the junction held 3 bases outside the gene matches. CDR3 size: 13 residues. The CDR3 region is CASSLQGPGELFF. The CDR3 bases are TGTGCCAGTAGTCTACAGGGGCCCGGGGAGCTGTTTTTT.

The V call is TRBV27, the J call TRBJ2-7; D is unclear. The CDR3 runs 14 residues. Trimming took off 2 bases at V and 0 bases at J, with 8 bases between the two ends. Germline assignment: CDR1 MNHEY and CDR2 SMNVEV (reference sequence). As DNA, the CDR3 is TGTGCCAGCAGTTTAGGCGACACCTCCTACGAGCAGTACTTC. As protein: CASSLGDTSYEQYF.

This CDR3 is CASSPGTAEETQYF. The CDR3 nucleotides are TGCGCCAGCAGCCCTGGGACAGCCGAAGAGACCCAGTACTTC. The V call is TRBV5-1, the J call TRBJ2-5, with 7 positions matching TRBD1. With V trimmed by 4 bases and J by 3 bases, 6 bases remained unmatched. Per germline, CDR1 SGHRS and CDR2 YFSETQ. The CDR3 loop spans 14 amino acids.

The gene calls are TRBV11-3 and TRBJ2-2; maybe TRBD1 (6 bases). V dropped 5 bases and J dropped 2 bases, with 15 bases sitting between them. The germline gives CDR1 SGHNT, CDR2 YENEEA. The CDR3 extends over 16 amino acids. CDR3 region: CASSPPWTVNTGELFF. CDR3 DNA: TGTGCCAGCAGCCCACCCTGGACAGTCAACACCGGGGAGCTGTTTTTT.

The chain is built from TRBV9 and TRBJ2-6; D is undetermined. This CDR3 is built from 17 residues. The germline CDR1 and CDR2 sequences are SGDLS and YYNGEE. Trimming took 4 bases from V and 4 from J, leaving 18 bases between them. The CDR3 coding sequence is TGTGCCAGCAGCCCTAGAACTACGGCGAGCGGGGCCAACGTCCTGACTTTC. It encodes CASSPRTTASGANVLTF.

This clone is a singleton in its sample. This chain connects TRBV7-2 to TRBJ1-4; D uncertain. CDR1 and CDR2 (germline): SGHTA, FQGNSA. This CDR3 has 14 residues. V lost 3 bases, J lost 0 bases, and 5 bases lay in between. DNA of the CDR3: TGTGCCAGCAGCTTGTCGGCAACTAATGAAAAACTGTTTTTT. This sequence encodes CASSLSATNEKLFF. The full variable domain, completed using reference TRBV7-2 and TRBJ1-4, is GAGVSQSPSNKVTEKGKDVELRCDPISGHTALYWYRQSLGQGLEFLIYFQGNSAPDKSGLPSDRFSAERTGGSVSTLTIQRTQQEDSAVYLCASSLSATNEKLFFGSGTQLSVL.

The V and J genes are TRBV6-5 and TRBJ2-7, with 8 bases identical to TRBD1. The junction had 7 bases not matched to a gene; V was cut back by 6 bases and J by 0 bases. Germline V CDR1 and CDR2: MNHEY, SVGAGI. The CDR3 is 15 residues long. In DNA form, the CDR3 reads TGTGCCAGCAGCCTAGACAGGGGAACCTCCTACGAGCAGTACTTC. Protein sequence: CASSLDRGTSYEQYF.

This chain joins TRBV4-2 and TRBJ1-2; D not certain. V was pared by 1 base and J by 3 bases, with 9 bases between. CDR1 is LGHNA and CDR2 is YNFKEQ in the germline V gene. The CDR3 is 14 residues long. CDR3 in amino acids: CASSQVRQDYGYTF. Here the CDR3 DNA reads TGTGCCAGCAGCCAAGTCCGACAAGACTATGGCTACACCTTC.

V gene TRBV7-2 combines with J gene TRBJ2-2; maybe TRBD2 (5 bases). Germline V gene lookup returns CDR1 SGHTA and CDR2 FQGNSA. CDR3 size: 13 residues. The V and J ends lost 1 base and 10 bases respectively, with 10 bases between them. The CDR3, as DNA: TGTGCCAGCAGCTTAGTAGAGGGAGTGGAGCTGTTTTTT. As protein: CASSLVEGVELFF.

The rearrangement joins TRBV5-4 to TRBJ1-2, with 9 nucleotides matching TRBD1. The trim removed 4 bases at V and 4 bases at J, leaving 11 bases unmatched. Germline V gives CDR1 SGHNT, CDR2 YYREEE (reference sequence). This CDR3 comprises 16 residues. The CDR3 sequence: CASSRGGQGLLYGYTF. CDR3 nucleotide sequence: TGTGCCAGCAGCAGGGGGGGACAGGGTTTACTCTATGGCTACACCTTC.

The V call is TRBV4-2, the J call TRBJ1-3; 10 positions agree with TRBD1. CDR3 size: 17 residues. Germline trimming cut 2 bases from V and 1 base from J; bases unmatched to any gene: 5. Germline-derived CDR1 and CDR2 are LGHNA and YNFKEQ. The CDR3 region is CASSQTGTGVSGNTIYF. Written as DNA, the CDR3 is TGTGCCAGCAGCCAAACCGGGACAGGGGTGTCTGGAAACACCATATATTTT.